One and the same sample provided the 22 T cell receptor beta chains below, sequenced in a study of cytomegalovirus exposure and HLA in healthy donors (dated by TCRdb to the late 2010s). The library was produced with the immunoSEQ multiplex PCR assay. A mixture of 60 forward primers for TCR Vbeta segments and 13 reverse primers for TCR Jbeta segments was used in the multiplex PCR. TCRdb took over this immuneACCESS table, retaining in-frame rearrangements with V and J assigned. Such tables are incomplete; in checked studies, under half of the missing clones stem from an unresolved V gene, and the remainder is unexplained. This sample comprises 150,000 to 200,000 clones, over 75% of them detected only once. Jointly, the top ten make up approximately 2.1% of the sample. Sequenced: PBMCs. The receptors come from a male donor in good health and CMV-seronegative.

The CDR3 loop reads CSRAGTDTQYF. In DNA form, the CDR3 reads TGCAGTCGCGCGGGCACAGATACGCAGTATTTT. This chain uses TRBV20-1 with TRBJ2-3; D call uncertain. Per the germline V gene, CDR1 is DFQATT and CDR2 is SNEGSKA (reference sequence). V dropped 8 bases and J dropped 1 base, with 7 bases sitting between them. The CDR3 length is 11 residues.

The chain couples TRBV11-2 to TRBJ2-7; no clear D. The CDR3 is made up of 14 amino acids. CDR1 SGHAT and CDR2 FQNNGV come from the germline V gene. V dropped 4 bases and J dropped 2 bases, with 12 bases sitting between them. The CDR3 loop is CASSSVRSTYEQYF. Here the CDR3 DNA reads TGTGCCAGCAGCTCTGTCCGGTCCACCTACGAGCAGTACTTC. The full variable domain, rest sourced from reference TRBV11-2 and TRBJ2-7, is EAGVAQSPRYKIIEKRQSVAFWCNPISGHATLYWYQQILGQGPKLLIQFQNNGVVDDSQLPKDRFSAERLKGVDSTLKIQPAKLEDSAVYLCASSSVRSTYEQYFGPGTRLTVT.

V and J are TRBV11-3 and TRBJ2-2, with 7 bases identical to TRBD1. The V gene's germline CDR1 is SGHNT and CDR2 YENEEA. The CDR3 has 17 residues. J was trimmed by 2 bases and V by 0 bases; bases with no gene match: 6. The CDR3 sequence is CASSLEIGQANTGELFF. The CDR3 coding sequence is TGTGCCAGCAGCTTAGAGATCGGACAGGCAAACACCGGGGAGCTGTTTTTT.

This chain connects TRBV11-2 to TRBJ2-1; 8 nucleotides align to TRBD1. The CDR3 spans 12 residues. Germline CDR1 reads SGHAT; CDR2 reads FQNNGV. The junction had 9 bases not matched to a gene; V was cut back by 5 bases and J by 15 bases. CDR3 region: CASSRIGQGLFF. CDR3 sequence (DNA): TGTGCCAGCAGCCGAATCGGACAGGGTTTGTTCTTC.

The J gene is TRBJ1-5, the V gene TRBV6-6, with a tentative D call TRBD1 (5 bases). V gave up 3 bases and J gave up 3 bases, with 9 bases separating them. CDR1 is MNHNY and CDR2 is SVGAGI in the germline V gene (reference sequence). This CDR3 spans 14 amino acids. This CDR3 reads CASSYDSVNQPQHF. CDR3 DNA sequence: TGTGCCAGCAGTTATGACAGCGTCAATCAGCCCCAGCATTTT.

The chain's CDR3 is CASSGQGSTGELFF. The CDR3 nucleotides are TGTGCCAGCAGTGGACAGGGAAGCACCGGGGAGCTGTTTTTT. This chain links TRBV2 with TRBJ2-2; 7 nucleotides match TRBD1. This CDR3 has 14 amino acids. Trimming at V came to 4 bases and at J to 4 bases, leaving 3 bases not matched to a gene. Germline V gene lookup returns CDR1 SNHLY and CDR2 FYNNEI.

The chain combines TRBV19 with TRBJ1-1, with D perhaps matching TRBD1 (5 bases). CDR1 is LNHDA and CDR2 is SQIVND in the germline V gene (reference sequence). This CDR3 has 14 amino acids. The V end lost 6 bases, the J end lost 1 base, and 12 bases lay between the germline ends. The DNA of the CDR3 is TGTGCCAGTAGGCCGACAGCGAAGAACACTGAAGCTTTCTTT. Amino acid sequence: CASRPTAKNTEAFF.

The V gene is TRBV7-9, the J gene TRBJ1-1; D remains unclear. Per the germline V gene, CDR1 is SEHNR and CDR2 is FQNEAQ (reference sequence). Trimming pared 4 bases from V and 5 bases from J, leaving 14 bases between. The CDR3 covers 14 residues. The chain's CDR3 is CASSSGRRKTEAFF. DNA of the CDR3: TGTGCCAGCAGCTCTGGACGGAGGAAGACTGAAGCTTTCTTT. Drawing the rest from reference TRBV7-9 and TRBJ1-1, the complete variable domain is DTGVSQNPRHKITKRGQNVTFRCDPISEHNRLYWYRQTLGQGPEFLTYFQNEAQLEKSRLLSDRFSAERPKGSFSTLEIQRTEQGDSAMYLCASSSGRRKTEAFFGQGTRLTVV.

This clone has only a few counts. This chain joins TRBV2 and TRBJ2-3; 8 bases line up with TRBD1. The V gene end was trimmed by 6 bases and the J gene end by 2 bases; junction bases not matched to a gene: 7. The CDR3 loop spans 15 amino acids. Germline-derived CDR1 and CDR2 are SNHLY and FYNNEI. This CDR3 is CASRLQGVLTDTQYF. The CDR3 region has the DNA TGTGCCAGCAGGCTACAGGGGGTCCTCACAGATACGCAGTATTTT.

This chain joins TRBV30 and TRBJ2-5; 12 nucleotides align to TRBD2. Germline V gives CDR1 GTSNPN, CDR2 SVGIG (reference sequence). Trimming cost V 3 bases and J 2 bases; bases outside gene matches: 13. This CDR3 contains 18 residues. The CDR3 spells CAWSGVSSGGAEQETQYF. The CDR3 DNA sequence: TGTGCCTGGAGCGGTGTATCTAGCGGGGGGGCGGAGCAAGAGACCCAGTACTTC.

The chain employs TRBV6-5 and TRBJ2-3; TRBD1 aligns across 8 bases. This CDR3 is built from 15 residues. The trim removed 0 bases at V and 4 bases at J, leaving 3 bases unmatched. CDR1 is MNHEY, CDR2 SVGAGI, per germline. CDR3 DNA sequence: TGTGCCAGCAGTTACTCAGGCAGGGGGCCAGATACGCAGTATTTT. It translates to CASSYSGRGPDTQYF.

The rearrangement links TRBV19 to TRBJ1-1, with 7 bases lining up with TRBD1. Germline loops: CDR1 LNHDA, CDR2 SQIVND (reference sequence). V gave up 2 bases and J gave up 1 base; unmatched junction bases: 1. The CDR3 loop spans 14 amino acids. For the CDR3, the DNA is TGTGCCAGTAGTATACAGGGGGGGAACACTGAAGCTTTCTTT. Its protein is CASSIQGGNTEAFF.

The rearrangement joins TRBV5-1 to TRBJ2-2; tentatively, D is TRBD1 (5 bases). CDR3 length: 16 amino acids. Germline-derived CDR1 and CDR2 are SGHRS and YFSETQ. The V end lost 0 bases, the J end lost 2 bases, and 11 bases lay between the germline ends. In DNA, the CDR3 is TGCGCCAGCAGCTTGGAGGGTCAGGGTAACACCGGGGAGCTGTTTTTT. This translates into CASSLEGQGNTGELFF.

The V call is TRBV10-3, the J call TRBJ2-5, with 11 bases lining up with TRBD1. The germline V gene has CDR1 ENHRY and CDR2 SYGVKD. The CDR3 loop spans 17 amino acids. V lost 0 bases and J lost 7; bases outside the gene matches: 10. DNA for the CDR3: TGTGCCATCAGTGAGTCGAGGGGACAGGGGGTGTCGGGGACCCAGTACTTC. This translates into CAISESRGQGVSGTQYF.

The rearrangement uses TRBV19 and TRBJ1-5; 7 positions agree with TRBD1. The germline V gene has CDR1 LNHDA and CDR2 SQIVND (reference sequence). The CDR3 totals 14 residues. Trimming at V came to 7 bases and at J to 4 bases, leaving 7 bases not matched to a gene. CDR3 in amino acids: CASIPSGQNQPQHF. CDR3 nucleotides: TGTGCCAGTATCCCTTCGGGACAGAATCAGCCCCAGCATTTT.

Regarding this clone: A much larger clone lies a single base off, so this may be a read error. The genes are TRBV2 and TRBJ1-1, with D possibly matching TRBD1 (5 bases). Trimming cost V 9 bases and J 1 base, with 18 bases left between them. This CDR3 has 15 residues. CDR1 is SNHLY, CDR2 FYNNEI, per germline. This CDR3 reads CARGAEGSPNTEAFF. The CDR3 DNA sequence: TGTGCCAGAGGGGCGGAGGGCAGCCCGAACACTGAAGCTTTCTTT.

The chain is built from TRBV30 and TRBJ2-3; maybe TRBD2 (5 bases). The V and J ends lost 7 bases and 7 bases respectively, with 18 bases between them. This CDR3 is built from 13 residues. The germline gives CDR1 GTSNPN, CDR2 SVGIG (reference sequence). The CDR3 is CALAIGDGNTQYF. CDR3 in DNA: TGTGCCTTGGCGATCGGGGATGGAAATACGCAGTATTTT.

The chain recombines TRBV13 with TRBJ1-2; no definite D call. CDR1 is PRHDT and CDR2 is FYEKMQ in the germline V gene (reference sequence). There are 14 residues in the CDR3. Between the trimmed V and J ends, which lost 0 bases and 7 bases, there was a span of 12 bases. CDR3 amino acids: CASSLGQVNRGYTF. In nucleotides, the CDR3 is TGTGCCAGCAGCTTAGGTCAGGTGAACCGTGGCTACACCTTC.

V gene TRBV10-3 combines with J gene TRBJ2-2; D perhaps matches TRBD1 (5 bases). The CDR3 runs to 14 residues. V was cut by 2 bases and J by 3 bases, with 7 bases left in between. Germline CDR1 reads ENHRY; CDR2 reads SYGVKD. CDR3 protein: CAISEGADTGELFF. CDR3 nucleotide sequence: TGTGCCATCAGTGAGGGGGCCGACACCGGGGAGCTGTTTTTT.

V and J are TRBV27 and TRBJ2-2; 7 bases agree with TRBD1. Germline values: CDR1 MNHEY, CDR2 SMNVEV (reference sequence). CDR3 length: 19 residues. With V trimmed by 2 bases and J by 2 bases, 14 bases remained unmatched. In DNA form, the CDR3 reads TGTGCCAGCAGTTTAGTTGGTGGGAGTAGGGGGCTAAACACCGGGGAGCTGTTTTTT. Translation: CASSLVGGSRGLNTGELFF.

This clone was recorded a few times. The chain couples TRBV10-3 to TRBJ1-1, with D possibly matching TRBD1 (6 bases). In germline, CDR1 is ENHRY, CDR2 SYGVKD. V lost 10 bases and J lost 5, with 17 bases in between. CDR3 length equals 13 residues. The CDR3 DNA is TGTGCCACGATCGTACAGGGTAGAACTGAAGCTTTCTTT. Residues: CATIVQGRTEAFF.

This clone was seen a few times. The gene calls are TRBV19 and TRBJ1-2; TRBD1 aligns across 7 bases. The CDR3 length is 15 residues. V gave up 0 bases and J gave up 8 bases; unmatched junction bases: 9. Per the germline V gene, CDR1 is LNHDA and CDR2 is SQIVND (reference sequence). CDR3 coding DNA: TGTGCCAGTAGTATAGACCGGGACAGCTACAGGGGCTACACCTTC. This codes for CASSIDRDSYRGYTF.